This T cell receptor beta chain is from a study of CD8 T cells in Susac syndrome. Study in general: Among the Susac syndrome patients sequenced, over 5 had active disease and eight or nine were in remission.

Study observations and caveats: Susac syndrome CD8+ repertoires were clonally expanded, most strongly in CD8+ TEMRA cells. Susac-specific public clones found in total CD8+ repertoires numbered more than 15, and those in CD8+ TEMRA repertoires numbered five.

The CDR3 contains 14 residues. Per germline, CDR1 MNHEY and CDR2 SMNVEV (reference sequence). The germline V and J ends were trimmed by 4 bases and 7 bases, with 14 bases remaining between them. This clonotype was picked up a small number of times. The antigen is unknown. Reverse transcription of roughly 0.5 to 1 ug RNA was carried out with random hexamers. Amplification of the TCR beta CDR3 was carried out by immunoSEQ multiplex PCR, which spanned a total of 54 Vbeta and 13 Jbeta segments. TCRdb analysed the immunoSEQ multiplex PCR reads with MiXCR anew, one entry per CDR3 protein. In the table there are about 120,000 distinct CDR3 sequences, around 94% of which are singletons.

This clonotype was obtained from a human donor with Susac syndrome. Material: CD8+ T cells from PBMCs. The chain links TRBV27 to TRBJ1-5; TRBD1 might be the D (5 bases). The CDR3 loop is CASSSGTLGQPQHF. The CDR3 region has the DNA TGTGCCAGCAGTTCCGGGACTCTCGGGCAGCCCCAGCATTTT.